These T cell receptor beta chains were read from a single sample in a study of patients and donors after allogeneic stem cell transplantation. Via MiXCR, TCRdb re-called the RT-PCR reads, giving one row per CDR3 protein. The repertoire consists of over 10,000 distinct CDR3 sequences, with 20% to 25% occurring once and the leading ten covering 45% to 55%. The sample consisted of blood, either unsorted or a sorted T cell fraction (not recorded which). The origin of the receptors is a human donor who was either an allogeneic HSCT recipient or a stem cell or donor lymphocyte infusion donor (not recorded which). It is not recorded whose cells these are; they may come from a transplant donor. The CDR3 runs from the conserved cysteine through the conserved F or W. Each record gives: clone size, J gene, D gene, V gene, CDR3 length, CDR3 protein, CDR3 DNA. D genes are given only for firm matches. A row's size may be missing; if present it is once, few, many or a size class.

clone_size: NA
j_call: TRBJ2-7
d_call: NA
v_call: TRBV9
cdr3_length: 16
cdr3_aa: CASSVTPGTNSYEQYF
cdr3_nt: TGTGCCAGCAGCGTAACCCCCGGGACAAACTCCTACGAGCAGTACTTC

clone_size: NA
j_call: TRBJ2-7
d_call: NA
v_call: TRBV5-1
cdr3_length: 14
cdr3_aa: CASSLAQVLVEQYF
cdr3_nt: TGCGCCAGCAGCTTGGCGCAGGTGTTGGTTGAGCAGTACTTC

clone_size: NA
j_call: TRBJ1-5
d_call: NA
v_call: TRBV30
cdr3_length: 14
cdr3_aa: CAWSVRREYSPQHF
cdr3_nt: TGTGCCTGGAGTGTACGCAGGGAATATTCGCCCCAGCATTTT

clone_size: few
j_call: TRBJ1-2
d_call: TRBD1
v_call: TRBV27
cdr3_length: 14
cdr3_aa: CASSSGRGSYGYTF
cdr3_nt: TGTGCCAGCAGTTCGGGCAGGGGGAGCTATGGCTACACCTTC

clone_size: NA
j_call: TRBJ1-5
d_call: NA
v_call: TRBV10-3
cdr3_length: 15
cdr3_aa: CAISESRARNQPQHF
cdr3_nt: TGTGCCATCAGTGAGTCGAGGGCCCGCAATCAGCCCCAGCATTTT

clone_size: few
j_call: TRBJ1-5
d_call: NA
v_call: TRBV15
cdr3_length: 15
cdr3_aa: CATSRDRQFNQPQHF
cdr3_nt: TGTGCCACCAGCAGAGATCGCCAGTTCAATCAGCCCCAGCATTTT

clone_size: NA
j_call: TRBJ2-1
d_call: NA
v_call: TRBV4-3
cdr3_length: 11
cdr3_aa: CASSPGNEQFF
cdr3_nt: TGCGCCAGCAGCCCCGGGAATGAGCAGTTCTTC

clone_size: few
j_call: TRBJ1-2
d_call: TRBD1
v_call: TRBV18
cdr3_length: 15
cdr3_aa: CASSPGTASTYGYTF
cdr3_nt: TGTGCCAGCTCACCAGGGACAGCTAGTACCTATGGCTACACCTTC

clone_size: few
j_call: TRBJ1-5
d_call: TRBD1
v_call: TRBV5-1
cdr3_length: 15
cdr3_aa: CASSLGDRANQPQHF
cdr3_nt: TGCGCCAGCAGCTTGGGCGACAGGGCCAATCAGCCCCAGCATTTT

clone_size: NA
j_call: TRBJ1-2
d_call: NA
v_call: TRBV27
cdr3_length: 13
cdr3_aa: CASSFRGVPGYTF
cdr3_nt: TGTGCCAGCAGTTTTCGGGGGGTACCCGGCTACACCTTC

clone_size: once
j_call: TRBJ2-1
d_call: NA
v_call: TRBV12-3/TRBV12-4
cdr3_length: 14
cdr3_aa: CASSLRGTSNEQFF
cdr3_nt: TGTGCCAGCAGTTTAAGGGGGACTTCGAATGAGCAGTTTTTC

clone_size: medium-sized
j_call: TRBJ2-1
d_call: TRBD1
v_call: TRBV6-6
cdr3_length: 13
cdr3_aa: CASSSRGRNEQFF
cdr3_nt: TGTGCCAGCAGTTCCAGGGGGCGAAATGAGCAGTTCTTC

clone_size: NA
j_call: TRBJ2-3
d_call: TRBD2
v_call: TRBV5-1
cdr3_length: 15
cdr3_aa: CASSLGLAGLDTQYF
cdr3_nt: TGCGCCAGCAGCTTGGGGCTAGCGGGATTAGATACGCAGTATTTT

clone_size: few
j_call: TRBJ2-3
d_call: NA
v_call: TRBV12-3/TRBV12-4
cdr3_length: 13
cdr3_aa: CASGQPSTDTQYF
cdr3_nt: TGTGCCAGCGGACAGCCTAGCACAGATACGCAGTATTTT

clone_size: NA
j_call: TRBJ2-1
d_call: TRBD2
v_call: TRBV5-1
cdr3_length: 16
cdr3_aa: CASSFSGTSGFWEQFF
cdr3_nt: TGCGCCAGCAGCTTCTCCGGGACTAGCGGCTTTTGGGAGCAGTTCTTC

clone_size: once
j_call: TRBJ2-7
d_call: TRBD2
v_call: TRBV6-5
cdr3_length: 15
cdr3_aa: CASTPLAGASHEQYF
cdr3_nt: TGTGCCAGCACACCCCTAGCGGGAGCTTCCCACGAGCAGTACTTC

clone_size: NA
j_call: TRBJ2-1
d_call: NA
v_call: TRBV3-1
cdr3_length: 12
cdr3_aa: CASSRGHNEQFF
cdr3_nt: TGTGCCAGCAGTCGTGGGCACAATGAGCAGTTCTTC

clone_size: NA
j_call: TRBJ2-3
d_call: TRBD2
v_call: TRBV9
cdr3_length: 15
cdr3_aa: CASSVGLALTDTQYF
cdr3_nt: TGTGCCAGCAGCGTAGGACTAGCTCTCACAGATACGCAGTATTTT

clone_size: few
j_call: TRBJ1-1
d_call: TRBD1
v_call: TRBV5-1
cdr3_length: 15
cdr3_aa: CASSPGTERNTEAFF
cdr3_nt: TGCGCCAGCAGCCCCGGGACAGAACGGAACACTGAAGCTTTCTTT

clone_size: medium-sized
j_call: TRBJ1-5
d_call: TRBD1
v_call: TRBV20-1
cdr3_length: 12
cdr3_aa: CSAAGGGQPQHF
cdr3_nt: TGCAGTGCTGCAGGGGGGGGTCAGCCCCAGCATTTT

clone_size: many
j_call: TRBJ2-7
d_call: TRBD1
v_call: TRBV5-1
cdr3_length: 13
cdr3_aa: CASSLGQDYEQYF
cdr3_nt: TGCGCCAGCAGCCTAGGACAGGACTACGAGCAGTACTTC

clone_size: many
j_call: TRBJ2-1
d_call: TRBD2
v_call: TRBV5-1
cdr3_length: 16
cdr3_aa: CASSLAVLAVYNEQFF
cdr3_nt: TGCGCCAGCAGCTTGGCCGTACTAGCGGTCTACAATGAGCAGTTCTTC

clone_size: NA
j_call: TRBJ2-6
d_call: TRBD1
v_call: TRBV9
cdr3_length: 17
cdr3_aa: CASSAPGQGFGANVLTF
cdr3_nt: TGTGCCAGCAGCGCTCCGGGACAGGGATTTGGGGCCAACGTCCTGACTTTC

clone_size: NA
j_call: TRBJ1-2
d_call: NA
v_call: TRBV21-1
cdr3_length: 15
cdr3_aa: CASSRDWSEYYGYTF
cdr3_nt: TGTGCCAGCAGCAGGGACTGGTCGGAATACTATGGCTACACCTTC

clone_size: few
j_call: TRBJ1-5
d_call: NA
v_call: TRBV7-8
cdr3_length: 15
cdr3_aa: CASSKQVYSNQPQHF
cdr3_nt: TGTGCCAGCAGCAAGCAGGTTTATAGCAATCAGCCCCAGCATTTT

clone_size: NA
j_call: TRBJ1-1
d_call: NA
v_call: TRBV7-9
cdr3_length: 14
cdr3_aa: CASSPRGGVNEAFF
cdr3_nt: TGTGCCAGCAGCCCCCGTGGAGGGGTAAACGAAGCTTTCTTT

clone_size: NA
j_call: TRBJ1-1
d_call: NA
v_call: TRBV4-3
cdr3_length: 13
cdr3_aa: CASRRGGGTEAFF
cdr3_nt: TGCGCCAGCAGGAGGGGAGGGGGTACTGAAGCTTTCTTT

clone_size: NA
j_call: TRBJ1-1
d_call: NA
v_call: TRBV9
cdr3_length: 13
cdr3_aa: CASSIVPYTEAFF
cdr3_nt: TGTGCCAGCAGCATAGTCCCCTACACTGAAGCTTTCTTT

clone_size: NA
j_call: TRBJ1-2
d_call: NA
v_call: TRBV16
cdr3_length: 14
cdr3_aa: CASSTAAANYGYTF
cdr3_nt: TGTGCCAGCAGTACAGCTGCTGCTAACTATGGCTACACCTTC

clone_size: few
j_call: TRBJ1-4
d_call: NA
v_call: TRBV14
cdr3_length: 15
cdr3_aa: CASSHHGTRGEKLFF
cdr3_nt: TGTGCCAGCAGCCACCACGGGACCCGGGGCGAAAAACTGTTTTTT

clone_size: once
j_call: TRBJ2-1
d_call: TRBD2
v_call: TRBV29-1
cdr3_length: 16
cdr3_aa: CSVEGLAGGFLYEQFF
cdr3_nt: TGCAGCGTTGAAGGTCTAGCGGGAGGGTTCCTCTATGAGCAGTTCTTC

clone_size: NA
j_call: TRBJ1-2
d_call: NA
v_call: TRBV3-1
cdr3_length: 11
cdr3_aa: CASSHAYGYTF
cdr3_nt: TGTGCCAGCAGCCATGCCTATGGCTACACCTTC

clone_size: many
j_call: TRBJ1-3
d_call: NA
v_call: TRBV9
cdr3_length: 14
cdr3_aa: CASSPWEGEDTIYF
cdr3_nt: TGTGCCAGCAGCCCTTGGGAAGGGGAGGACACCATATATTTT

clone_size: NA
j_call: TRBJ2-2
d_call: NA
v_call: TRBV15
cdr3_length: 14
cdr3_aa: CATSREQGTGELFF
cdr3_nt: TGTGCCACCAGCAGAGAACAGGGAACCGGGGAGCTGTTTTTT

clone_size: NA
j_call: TRBJ2-1
d_call: TRBD2
v_call: TRBV24-1
cdr3_length: 15
cdr3_aa: CATSDLAGGPNEQFF
cdr3_nt: TGTGCCACCAGTGATTTAGCGGGAGGCCCCAATGAGCAGTTCTTC

clone_size: NA
j_call: TRBJ2-7
d_call: NA
v_call: TRBV30
cdr3_length: 13
cdr3_aa: CAWSLSRVGEQYF
cdr3_nt: TGTGCCTGGTCTTTATCCCGTGTGGGGGAGCAGTACTTC

clone_size: few
j_call: TRBJ1-5
d_call: NA
v_call: TRBV20-1
cdr3_length: 19
cdr3_aa: CSAPYPGHGSYEGNQPQHF
cdr3_nt: TGCAGTGCCCCATACCCGGGTCACGGGTCTTATGAGGGCAATCAGCCCCAGCATTTT

clone_size: NA
j_call: TRBJ2-3
d_call: TRBD1
v_call: TRBV5-1
cdr3_length: 15
cdr3_aa: CASSLDRGPTDTQYF
cdr3_nt: TGCGCCAGCAGCTTGGACAGGGGGCCGACAGATACGCAGTATTTT

clone_size: few
j_call: TRBJ1-1
d_call: NA
v_call: TRBV12-3/TRBV12-4
cdr3_length: 15
cdr3_aa: CASSFGGLMNTEAFF
cdr3_nt: TGTGCCAGCAGTTTTGGGGGCTTAATGAACACTGAAGCTTTCTTT

clone_size: few
j_call: TRBJ2-2
d_call: NA
v_call: TRBV28
cdr3_length: 15
cdr3_aa: CASSLLTRDTGELFF
cdr3_nt: TGTGCCAGCAGTTTATTGACGAGGGACACCGGGGAGCTGTTTTTT

clone_size: few
j_call: TRBJ1-1
d_call: NA
v_call: TRBV18
cdr3_length: 15
cdr3_aa: CASSPQIGGDTEAFF
cdr3_nt: TGTGCCAGCTCACCACAGATAGGGGGGGACACTGAAGCTTTCTTT

clone_size: NA
j_call: TRBJ1-2
d_call: TRBD1
v_call: TRBV9
cdr3_length: 15
cdr3_aa: CASSPRDSRDYGYTF
cdr3_nt: TGTGCCAGCAGCCCCCGGGACAGCCGAGATTATGGCTACACCTTC

clone_size: many
j_call: TRBJ1-2
d_call: NA
v_call: TRBV19
cdr3_length: 12
cdr3_aa: CASSNMNYGYTF
cdr3_nt: TGTGCCAGTAGTAACATGAACTATGGCTACACCTTC

clone_size: NA
j_call: TRBJ2-3
d_call: NA
v_call: TRBV7-2
cdr3_length: 15
cdr3_aa: CASSPSGGGTDTQYF
cdr3_nt: TGTGCCAGCAGCCCCTCGGGTGGAGGCACAGATACGCAGTATTTT

clone_size: NA
j_call: TRBJ1-4
d_call: NA
v_call: TRBV28
cdr3_length: 10
cdr3_aa: CASSSEKLFF
cdr3_nt: TGTGCCAGCAGTTCAGAAAAACTGTTTTTT

clone_size: once
j_call: TRBJ2-1
d_call: NA
v_call: TRBV7-3
cdr3_length: 14
cdr3_aa: CASSTSFQGGEQFF
cdr3_nt: TGTGCCAGCAGCACATCATTTCAGGGAGGTGAGCAGTTCTTC

clone_size: few
j_call: TRBJ1-6
d_call: NA
v_call: TRBV5-1
cdr3_length: 15
cdr3_aa: CASSLVSGYNSPLHF
cdr3_nt: TGCGCCAGCAGCTTGGTATCCGGCTATAATTCACCCCTCCACTTT

clone_size: few
j_call: TRBJ2-2
d_call: NA
v_call: TRBV5-1
cdr3_length: 15
cdr3_aa: CASSITGQYTGELFF
cdr3_nt: TGCGCCAGCAGCATTACGGGGCAGTACACCGGGGAGCTGTTTTTT

clone_size: NA
j_call: TRBJ1-5
d_call: TRBD1
v_call: TRBV12-3/TRBV12-4
cdr3_length: 14
cdr3_aa: CASTPGQGNQPQHF
cdr3_nt: TGTGCCAGCACCCCCGGACAGGGCAATCAGCCCCAGCATTTT

clone_size: many
j_call: TRBJ1-1
d_call: NA
v_call: TRBV4-3
cdr3_length: 12
cdr3_aa: CASSQADTEAFF
cdr3_nt: TGCGCCAGCAGCCAAGCAGACACTGAAGCTTTCTTT

clone_size: once
j_call: TRBJ2-1
d_call: NA
v_call: TRBV18
cdr3_length: 12
cdr3_aa: CASSPRNNEQFF
cdr3_nt: TGTGCCAGCTCACCACGGAACAATGAGCAGTTCTTC